This T cell receptor beta chain was recovered during a study of radiotherapy plus CTLA-4 blockade in lung cancer. Receiving focal radiation plus CTLA-4 blockade with ipilimumab were patients who had chemo-refractory metastatic non-small-cell lung cancer. TCRdb's copy holds only in-frame clones and misses some; the assay was immunoSEQ multiplex PCR. The sample has tens of thousands of clones, 60% to 80% seen once. The ends lost 4 bases at V and 5 bases at J; junction bases unmatched: 10. The CDR3 sequence is 15 residues long. CDR1 is GTSNPN, CDR2 SVGIG, per germline (reference sequence). The genes are TRBV30 and TRBJ2-5; TRBD2 matches 10 bases. The sequencing used peripheral blood, collected from a patient treated with radiotherapy plus ipilimumab. The sequence came from a human donor with non-small cell lung cancer whose response to radiotherapy plus ipilimumab could not be evaluated. Some clones in this sample may be carry-over from other donors' samples. The CDR3 coding sequence is TGTGCCTGGATGAAGCGGGGGGGCGGGAGGGAGACCCAGTACTTC. This codes for CAWMKRGGGRETQYF.